This T cell receptor (beta chain) is drawn from a study of long-term antiretroviral therapy in people with HIV. The CDR3 length is 12 residues. V lost 4 bases, J lost 6 bases, and 7 bases lay in between. Per germline, CDR1 SGDLS and CDR2 YYNGEE. Study-wide results and limits: Repertoire dominance by clones expanded before ART was seen at all time points.

Remarks on this clone: What it binds is unknown.

This was the immunoSEQ v3.0 assay at survey level. This table comes from immunoSEQ multiplex PCR, and its TCRdb copy is limited to in-frame clones, with some not included. The sample holds tens of thousands of clones, about four fifths seen once. This specimen consisted of unsorted PBMCs, obtained 1 year after starting antiretroviral therapy. The receptor's source is a man younger than 30 with HIV. The V gene is TRBV9, the J gene TRBJ2-2; D remains ambiguous. The DNA of the CDR3 is TGTGCCAGCAGCCTTGGGTCCGGGGAGCTGTTTTTT. Translating it yields CASSLGSGELFF.